The 12 T cell receptor beta chains listed next were all sequenced from one sample in a study of identical twins. Each CDR3 protein gets one entry after TCRdb re-called the 5' RACE reads with MiXCR. The sample contains some 1,600,000 distinct CDR3 sequences, 25% to 35% of which appear only once. The material sequenced was cord blood. The receptors were gathered from a newborn girl in good health.

In this sample, this clonotype turned up a few times. This chain connects TRBV28 to TRBJ2-2, with D tentatively TRBD1 (6 bases). Germline CDR1 and CDR2: MDHEN and SYDVKM. Trimming pared 4 bases from V and 5 bases from J, leaving 14 bases between. The CDR3 consists of 15 residues. The CDR3 DNA sequence: TGTGCCAGCAGTTGGGCCGGGACATTGACCGGGGAGCTGTTTTTT. Translation: CASSWAGTLTGELFF. Together with reference TRBV28 and TRBJ2-2, the CDR3 gives the full variable domain: DVKVTQSSRYLVKRTGEKVFLECVQDMDHENMFWYRQDPGLGLRLIYFSYDVKMKEKGDIPEGYSVSREKKERFSLILESASTNQTSMYLCASSWAGTLTGELFFGEGSRLTVL.

This rearrangement joins TRBV20-1 to TRBJ2-1; 8 bases agree with TRBD2. The germline V gene has CDR1 DFQATT and CDR2 SNEGSKA (reference sequence). V lost 0 bases, J lost 6 bases, and 10 bases stayed unmatched. The CDR3 sequence is 16 residues long. The CDR3 DNA follows: TGCAGTGCTAGAGATATGGGGCTAGCGGGTACCAATGAGCAGTTCTTC. This codes for CSARDMGLAGTNEQFF.

The chain carries TRBV7-9 and TRBJ2-5; 9 bases are shared with TRBD2. V lost 5 bases, J lost 2 bases, and 12 bases stayed unmatched. Looked up from germline, CDR1 is SEHNR and CDR2 is FQNEAQ (reference sequence). The CDR3 has 17 residues. The CDR3: CASSRGSGSRGQETQYF. CDR3 sequence (DNA): TGTGCCAGCAGCCGAGGTAGCGGGAGCCGGGGGCAAGAGACCCAGTACTTC. The full variable domain, rest sourced from reference TRBV7-9 and TRBJ2-5, is DTGVSQNPRHKITKRGQNVTFRCDPISEHNRLYWYRQTLGQGPEFLTYFQNEAQLEKSRLLSDRFSAERPKGSFSTLEIQRTEQGDSAMYLCASSRGSGSRGQETQYFGPGTRLLVL.

In the case of this clonotype: A junction end diverges from the germline sequence, so it may reflect a read error. This chain links TRBV27 with TRBJ2-1, with 7 bases identical to TRBD1. The germline gives CDR1 MNHEY, CDR2 SMNVEV (reference sequence). The CDR3 spans 13 residues. CDR3 in amino acids: CASSAQGTSERFF. The CDR3 nucleotides read TGTGCCAGCAGTGCACAGGGGACGAGTGAGCGGTTCTTC.

This chain uses TRBV11-2 with TRBJ1-1; maybe TRBD1 (5 bases). Germline V lookup: CDR1 SGHAT, CDR2 FQNNGV. V shed 2 bases and J shed 4 bases, with 23 bases lying between them. The CDR3 totals 18 residues. CDR3 sequence (DNA): TGTGCCAGCAGCTTAAGGTTGTTAGGGGCAGGTCGAGGCACTGAAGCTTTCTTT. The encoded protein is CASSLRLLGAGRGTEAFF. The whole variable domain, filled in from reference TRBV11-2 and TRBJ1-1, reads EAGVAQSPRYKIIEKRQSVAFWCNPISGHATLYWYQQILGQGPKLLIQFQNNGVVDDSQLPKDRFSAERLKGVDSTLKIQPAKLEDSAVYLCASSLRLLGAGRGTEAFFGQGTRLTVV.

The chain uses TRBV4-1 and TRBJ1-5; D is unclear. Germline V CDR1 and CDR2: MGHRA, YSYEKL. The CDR3 totals 13 residues. Deletions cut 1 base from V and 10 bases from J, with 11 bases between. The CDR3 bases are TGCGCCAGCAGCCAAGTTTTGGCCCAACCCCAGCATTTT. Translating it yields CASSQVLAQPQHF.

The chain is built from TRBV28 and TRBJ2-1; 11 bases align to TRBD2. V was pared by 1 base and J by 2 bases, with 1 base of the junction left unmatched. Germline CDR1 MDHEN, CDR2 SYDVKM. The CDR3 has 16 residues. CDR3 DNA sequence: TGTGCCAGCAGTTTATTAGCGGGAGGGGCCTACAATGAGCAGTTCTTC. Residues: CASSLLAGGAYNEQFF.

To note about this clonotype: Germline is not matched at one junction end, which may reflect a read error. The chain links TRBV4-2 to TRBJ2-3; TRBD2 matches 9 bases. This CDR3 contains 17 residues. Germline CDR1 reads LGHNA; CDR2 reads YNFKEQ. This chain's CDR3 is CANSQDVSSGGEDTQYF. In DNA, the CDR3 is TGTGCCAACAGCCAAGATGTGAGTAGCGGGGGCGAGGATACGCAGTATTTT.

Worth noting for this clonotype: One end of the junction is discordant with germline, which a read error may explain. The rearrangement uses TRBV6-2 or TRBV6-3 and TRBJ2-7; D is perhaps TRBD2 (6 bases). This CDR3 comprises 14 residues. Germline values: CDR1 MNHEY, CDR2 SVGEGT. CDR3 DNA: TGTGCCGGCAGTTATATTGCGGGGCTCTACGAGCAGTACTTC. Translating it yields CAGSYIAGLYEQYF.

The chain is built from TRBV28 and TRBJ2-5; TRBD1 matches 7 bases. V lost 3 bases to trimming and J lost 2 bases; unmatched junction nucleotides: 27. The CDR3 sequence is 22 residues long. Germline V gives CDR1 MDHEN, CDR2 SYDVKM. In DNA form, the CDR3 reads TGTGCCAGCAGTTTCCCCCGACGGACTGCTGCCCAGCAGGGGGTTGGGCAAGAGACCCAGTACTTC. It codes for CASSFPRRTAAQQGVGQETQYF.

The table lists this clonotype with a few counts. The CDR3 DNA is TGTGCCAGCAGGCCGACACAGGGAAATGAAAAACTGTTTTTT. Its protein product is CASRPTQGNEKLFF. The chain uses TRBV25-1 and TRBJ1-4; TRBD1 might be the D (6 bases). This CDR3 spans 14 amino acids. CDR1 MGHDK and CDR2 SYGVNS come from the germline V gene. V lost 6 bases and J 5 bases, leaving 13 bases between the germline ends.

In its sample, this clonotype was seen many times. V and J are TRBV7-2 and TRBJ1-6, with no clear D. Trimming removed 1 base at V and 7 bases at J, with 8 bases between. This CDR3 region has 14 residues. Germline assignment: CDR1 SGHTA and CDR2 FQGNSA. The CDR3 here is CASSLVGRNSPLHF. CDR3 nucleotide sequence: TGTGCCAGCAGCTTAGTTGGCAGAAATTCACCCCTCCACTTT.